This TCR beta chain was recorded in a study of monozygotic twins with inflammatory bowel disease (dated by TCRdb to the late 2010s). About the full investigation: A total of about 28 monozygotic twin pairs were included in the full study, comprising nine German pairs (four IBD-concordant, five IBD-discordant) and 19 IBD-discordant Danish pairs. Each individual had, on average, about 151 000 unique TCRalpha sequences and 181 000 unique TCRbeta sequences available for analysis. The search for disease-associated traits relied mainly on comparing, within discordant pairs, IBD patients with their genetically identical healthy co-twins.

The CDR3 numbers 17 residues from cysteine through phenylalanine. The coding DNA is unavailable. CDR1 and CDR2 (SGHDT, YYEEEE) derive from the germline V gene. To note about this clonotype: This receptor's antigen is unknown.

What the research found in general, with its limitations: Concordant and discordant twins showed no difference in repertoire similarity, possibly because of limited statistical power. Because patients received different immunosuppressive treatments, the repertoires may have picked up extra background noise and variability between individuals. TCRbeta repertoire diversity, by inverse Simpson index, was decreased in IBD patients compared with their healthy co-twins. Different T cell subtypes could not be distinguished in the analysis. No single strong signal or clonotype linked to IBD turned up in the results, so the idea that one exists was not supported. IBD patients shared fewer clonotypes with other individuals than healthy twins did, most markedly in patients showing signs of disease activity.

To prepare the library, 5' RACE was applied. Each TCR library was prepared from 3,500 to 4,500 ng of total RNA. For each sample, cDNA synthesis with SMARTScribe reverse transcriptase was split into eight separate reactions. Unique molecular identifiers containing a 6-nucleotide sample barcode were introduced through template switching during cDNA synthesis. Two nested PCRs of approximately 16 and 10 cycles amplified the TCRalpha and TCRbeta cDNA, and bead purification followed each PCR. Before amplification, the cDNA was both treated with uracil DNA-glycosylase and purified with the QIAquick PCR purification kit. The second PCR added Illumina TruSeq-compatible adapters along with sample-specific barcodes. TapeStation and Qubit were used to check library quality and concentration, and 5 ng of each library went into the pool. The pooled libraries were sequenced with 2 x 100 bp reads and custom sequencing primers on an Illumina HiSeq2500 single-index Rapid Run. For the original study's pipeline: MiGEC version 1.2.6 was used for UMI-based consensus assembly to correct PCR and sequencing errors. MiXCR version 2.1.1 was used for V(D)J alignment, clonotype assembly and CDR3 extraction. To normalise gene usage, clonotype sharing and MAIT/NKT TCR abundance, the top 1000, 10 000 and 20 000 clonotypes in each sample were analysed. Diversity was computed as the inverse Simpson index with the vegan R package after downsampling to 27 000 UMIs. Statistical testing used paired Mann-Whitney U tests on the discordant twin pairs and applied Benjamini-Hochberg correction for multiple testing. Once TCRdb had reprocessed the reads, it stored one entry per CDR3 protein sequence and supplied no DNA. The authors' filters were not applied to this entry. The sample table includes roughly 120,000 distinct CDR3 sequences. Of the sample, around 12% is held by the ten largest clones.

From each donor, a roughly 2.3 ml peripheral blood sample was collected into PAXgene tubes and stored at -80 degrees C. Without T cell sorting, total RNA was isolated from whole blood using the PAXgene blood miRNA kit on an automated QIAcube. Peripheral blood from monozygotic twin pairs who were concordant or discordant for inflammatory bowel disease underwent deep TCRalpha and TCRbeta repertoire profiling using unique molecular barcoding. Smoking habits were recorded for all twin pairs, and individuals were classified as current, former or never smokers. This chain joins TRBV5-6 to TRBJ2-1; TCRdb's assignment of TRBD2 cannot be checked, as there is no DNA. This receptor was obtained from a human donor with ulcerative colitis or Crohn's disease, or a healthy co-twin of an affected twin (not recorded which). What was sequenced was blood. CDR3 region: CASSPSTSGHSYNEQFF. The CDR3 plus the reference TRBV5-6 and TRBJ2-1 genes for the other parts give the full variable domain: DAGVTQSPTHLIKTRGQQVTLRCSPKSGHDTVSWYQQALGQGPQFIFQYYEEEERQRGNFPDRFSGHQFPNYSSELNVNALLLGDSALYLCASSPSTSGHSYNEQFFGPGTRLTVL.